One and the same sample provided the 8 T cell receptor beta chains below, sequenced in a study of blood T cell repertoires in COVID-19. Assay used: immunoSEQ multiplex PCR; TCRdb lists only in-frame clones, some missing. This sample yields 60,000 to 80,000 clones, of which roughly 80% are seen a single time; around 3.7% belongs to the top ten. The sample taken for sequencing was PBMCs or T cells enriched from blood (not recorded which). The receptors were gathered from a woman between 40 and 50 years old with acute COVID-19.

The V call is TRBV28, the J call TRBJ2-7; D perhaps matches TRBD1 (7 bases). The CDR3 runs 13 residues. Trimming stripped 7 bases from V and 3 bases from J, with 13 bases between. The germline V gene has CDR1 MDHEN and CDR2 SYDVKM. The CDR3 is CASIGGQSYEQYF. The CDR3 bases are TGTGCCAGCATCGGGGGACAGAGCTACGAGCAGTACTTC.

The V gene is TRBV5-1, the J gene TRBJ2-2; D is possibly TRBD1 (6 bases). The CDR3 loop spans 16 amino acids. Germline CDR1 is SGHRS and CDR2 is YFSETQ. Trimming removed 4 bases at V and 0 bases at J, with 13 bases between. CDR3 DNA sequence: TGCGCCAGCAGCCTCAGGGGTCAGTCGAACACCGGGGAGCTGTTTTTT. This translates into CASSLRGQSNTGELFF.

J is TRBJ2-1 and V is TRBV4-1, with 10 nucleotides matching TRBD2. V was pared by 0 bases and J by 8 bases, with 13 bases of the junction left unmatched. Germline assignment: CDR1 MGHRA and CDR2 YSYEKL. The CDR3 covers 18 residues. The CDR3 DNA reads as TGCGCCAGCAGCCAAGATCGGACTAGCGGAGCCATGTTGGATGAGCAGTTCTTC. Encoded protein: CASSQDRTSGAMLDEQFF.

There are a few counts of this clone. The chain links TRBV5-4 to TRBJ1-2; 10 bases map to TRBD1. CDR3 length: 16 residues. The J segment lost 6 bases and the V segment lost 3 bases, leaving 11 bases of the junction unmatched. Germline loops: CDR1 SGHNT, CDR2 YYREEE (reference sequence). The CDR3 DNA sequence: TGTGCCAGCAGCTCCCCCCGGACAGGGGGATTAGATGGCTACACCTTC. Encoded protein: CASSSPRTGGLDGYTF.

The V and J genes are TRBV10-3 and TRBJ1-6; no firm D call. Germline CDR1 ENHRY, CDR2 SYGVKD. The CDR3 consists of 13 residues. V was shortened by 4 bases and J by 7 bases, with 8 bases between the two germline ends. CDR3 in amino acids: CAISGGQNSPLHF. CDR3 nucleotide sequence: TGTGCCATCAGTGGAGGTCAGAATTCACCCCTCCACTTT.

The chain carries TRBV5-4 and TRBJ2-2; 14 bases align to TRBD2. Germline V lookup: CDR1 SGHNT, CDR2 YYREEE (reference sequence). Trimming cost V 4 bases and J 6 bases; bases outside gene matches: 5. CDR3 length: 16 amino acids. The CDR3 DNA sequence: TGTGCCAGCAGCGAGGGACTAGCGGGAGTTTCCGGGGAGCTGTTTTTT. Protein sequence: CASSEGLAGVSGELFF.

The DNA for the CDR3 is TGTGCCAGTAGGGCTCACGGGAGGGCAGATACGCAGTATTTT. It codes for CASRAHGRADTQYF. The chain uses TRBV19 and TRBJ2-3; 8 nucleotides line up with TRBD2. V lost 6 bases, J lost 4 bases, and 6 bases stayed unmatched. Germline-derived CDR1 and CDR2 are LNHDA and SQIVND (reference sequence). CDR3 length equals 14 residues.

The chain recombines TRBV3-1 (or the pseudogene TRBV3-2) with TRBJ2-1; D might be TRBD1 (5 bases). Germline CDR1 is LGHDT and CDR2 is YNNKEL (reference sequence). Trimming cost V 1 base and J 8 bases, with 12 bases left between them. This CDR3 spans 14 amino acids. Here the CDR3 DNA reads TGTGCCAGCAGCCAAGGGACACCCTGGGATGAGCAGTTCTTC. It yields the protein CASSQGTPWDEQFF.